The clone carrying this T cell receptor (beta chain) was seen just once. There are 14 residues in the CDR3. CDR1 is SNHLY and CDR2 is FYNNEI in the germline V gene. V lost 5 bases, J lost 2 bases, and 5 bases stayed unmatched. These data come from a study of blood T cell repertoires in COVID-19. At the level of the study: Specimens from acute and convalescent COVID-19 originated in the United States, Italy and Spain. In each case, the material was cDNA or gDNA derived from T cells, B-cell-depleted T cells, or PBMCs.

As originally analysed: Nucleated cell number was recorded as an estimate derived from reference gene primer amplification. Data came from immunoSEQ multiplex PCR; TCRdb stores just in-frame clones and leaves some out. V and J calls plus clone size are reproduced from that table; the DNA served to infer D and trimming. The table has some 460,000 clones, around 89% seen once. The receptor was derived from a woman aged 25 to 39 with acute or convalescent COVID-19. V is TRBV2 and J is TRBJ2-5; TRBD1 matches 7 bases. Sequencing was carried out using peripheral blood. In nucleotides, the CDR3 is TGTGCCAGCAGTAGCGAGACAGGGCAAGAGACCCAGTACTTC. This codes for CASSSETGQETQYF.